The T cell receptor (beta chain) under discussion was sequenced for a study of T cells in Graves' hyperthyroidism and ophthalmopathy. Amplification of TCR beta CDR3 regions used RNA as the template. When the TCR CDR3 underwent first-round RT-PCR, the HTBI primer set was used. TCRdb re-called the multiplex PCR reads through MiXCR, storing one row per CDR3 protein. The top ten hold 7.5% to 8.5% of the sample, which has around 580,000 distinct CDR3 sequences, 46% seen once. Germline CDR1 and CDR2: ENHRY and SYGVKD. V was clipped by 6 bases and J by 7 bases; unmatched bases: 13. CDR3 length equals 16 residues.

The genes are TRBV10-3 and TRBJ2-7; TRBD1 matches 12 bases. Sequenced input: peripheral blood or thyroid tissue (not recorded which). This sequence originates from a woman aged 18-29 years with Graves' hyperthyroidism. The CDR3 bases are TGTGCCATCAGGGGACAGGGGGCGAGCGCCTACAATGAGCAGTACTTC. It specifies CAIRGQGASAYNEQYF.